This T cell receptor beta chain was retrieved from a study of blood T cell repertoires in COVID-19. The sample holds a few counts of this clone. The repertoire was sequenced with immunoSEQ multiplex PCR; TCRdb's copy has only in-frame clones and lacks some. The sample shows around 150,000 clones, roughly nine tenths of them seen only once. V shed 3 bases and J shed 0 bases, with 9 bases lying between them. The germline V gene encodes CDR1 LNHDA and CDR2 SQIVND (reference sequence). The length of the CDR3 is 16 residues. This TCR was sampled from a woman aged 55-70 years with active or convalescent COVID-19. What was sequenced was peripheral blood. V and J are TRBV19 and TRBJ2-6; a weak D match, TRBD2 (6 bases). The CDR3 is CASSISGVSGANVLTF. The CDR3 nucleotides are TGTGCCAGTAGTATCTCGGGGGTCTCTGGGGCCAACGTCCTGACTTTC.